This T cell receptor (beta chain) stems from a study of CD8+ T cells in alopecia areata (dated by TCRdb to 2016 to 2019). Regarding the research as a whole: Treated patients were enrolled in an open-label pilot trial of oral tofacitinib at 5 to 10 mg twice daily for moderate-to-severe alopecia areata. Human TCRbeta sequencing covered scalp tissue and sorted CD4+ and CD8+ peripheral blood T cells from patchy and totalis/universalis alopecia areata patients and healthy controls. Disease severity in treated patients was measured with the SALT score, which quantifies the percentage of affected scalp surface area. In both human patients and the C3H/HeJ mouse model, the study applied high-throughput TCRbeta sequencing to look at T cell clonal expansion in alopecia areata. Patients on tofacitinib were biopsied at baseline and after 4 and 24 weeks of treatment, and several of the patients also had a later scalp biopsy. Patients stayed on tofacitinib for 6 to 18 months and then had 6 months of follow-up off drug so that delayed response and recurrence could be assessed. Amplification of TCRbeta CDR3 regions was done by immunoSEQ multiplex PCR using 35 Vbeta forward primers and 13 Jbeta reverse primers. The RNA source kit depended on sample type: the PAXgene miRNA kit for fixed scalp, the miRNeasy kit for PBMCs, and the RNeasy kit for mouse skin. Clonality in the scalp was compared among normal scalp (n=4), patchy alopecia areata scalp (n=8), and alopecia totalis/universalis scalp (n=8).

Paper-wide results and their limitations: With tofacitinib, both scalp clonality and the number of expanded CD8+ clones among the top 100 scalp clones went down significantly. Shared TCR sequences between patients were less evident than in mice, which may be partly attributable to HLA diversity in the patient population. Unlike mouse skin, which is dominated by gammadelta T cells, normal human skin has resident alphabeta T cells that are also sequenced, and this complicates analysis of the scalp TCR repertoire. Because the treated cohort was small and had just a single nonresponder, larger studies are needed to establish links between baseline CD8+ expansion and response. Many expanded lesional clones persisted in scalp and blood during tofacitinib treatment, which may partly explain relapse after stopping treatment. Compared with normal scalp, lesional scalp, particularly in alopecia totalis/universalis, had higher clonality and more expanded CD8+ clones, which suggests antigenic drive.

Library construction relied on the immunoSEQ multiplex PCR assay. To provide template for TCR sequencing, every sample had RNA extracted and reverse transcribed into cDNA. SuperScript III was used to make first-strand cDNA, primed with a 2:1 mix of oligo-dT and random hexamers. A synthetic immune receptor repertoire was used to assess amplification bias, and residual bias was removed computationally. The study's processing was this. Raw reads were preprocessed for error removal, and CDR3 was defined according to IMGT conventions as running from the conserved cysteine to phenylalanine. To get clonality, Shannon entropy was normalized by log2 of the number of productive unique TCRs and the result was subtracted from 1. Scalp TCRbeta sequences were cross-referenced with sorted blood CD4 and CD8 repertoires so that the CD4 or CD8 identity of scalp clones could be inferred. The clones in this table, taken by TCRdb from immuneACCESS, are in-frame only. Not every clone is retained; where verified, under half of the shortfall comes from an unresolved V gene, and the cause of the rest is unknown. D and trimming were read from the DNA, whereas the V and J calls and clone size are those reported in that table. The sample data list just over 150,000 clones, and 55% to 75% of these were observed just once. The top ten constitute 0.9% to 1% of the sample.

On this clone: Its antigen remains undetermined. The input lacks base qualities; no much larger clone sits a single base away.

The sample's time point, from its label and the paper: about 4 weeks on oral tofacitinib. This sample's treatment or condition label indicates: oral pan-JAK inhibitor, 5-10 mg twice daily. Lesional scalp punch biopsies and peripheral blood were obtained from alopecia areata patients. PBMCs were separated by density centrifugation and stained for CD3, CD4 and CD8, after which CD4+ and CD8+ T cells were sorted on a FACSAria. According to the germline V gene (reference sequence), CDR1 reads DFQATT and CDR2 reads SNEGSKA. Trimming takes 6 bases from V and 0 bases from J, and the germline ends sit 5 bases apart. The CDR3, cysteine through phenylalanine, is 11 amino acids long. Of the read, only the CDR3 DNA is kept; its 33 bases are in frame from base 1.

The source material was CD4+ T cells sorted from blood, sampled at week 4, from a patient treated with tofacitinib. The TCR sequence derives from a human donor with alopecia areata. The rearranged chain carries TRBV20-1 and TRBJ1-1, with the D segment identity uncertain. The DNA reads as follows: TGCAGTGCAATGGTGAACACTGAAGCTTTCTTT. Translated, it reads CSAMVNTEAFF.